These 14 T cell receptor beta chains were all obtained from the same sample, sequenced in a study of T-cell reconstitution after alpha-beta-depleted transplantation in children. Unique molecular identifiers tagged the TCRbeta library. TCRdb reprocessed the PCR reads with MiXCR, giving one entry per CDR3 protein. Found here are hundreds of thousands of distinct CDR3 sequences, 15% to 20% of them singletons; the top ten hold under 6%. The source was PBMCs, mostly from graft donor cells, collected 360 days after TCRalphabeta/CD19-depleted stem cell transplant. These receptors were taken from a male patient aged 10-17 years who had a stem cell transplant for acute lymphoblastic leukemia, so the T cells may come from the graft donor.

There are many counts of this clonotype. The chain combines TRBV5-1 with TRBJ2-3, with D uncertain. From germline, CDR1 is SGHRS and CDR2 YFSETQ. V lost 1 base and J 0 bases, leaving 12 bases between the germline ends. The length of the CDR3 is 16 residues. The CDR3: CASSLKVGASTDTQYF. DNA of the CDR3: TGCGCCAGCAGCTTGAAAGTCGGAGCTAGCACAGATACGCAGTATTTT. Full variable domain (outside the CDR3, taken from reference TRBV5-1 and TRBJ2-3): KAGVTQTPRYLIKTRGQQVTLSCSPISGHRSVSWYQQTPGQGLQFLFEYFSETQRNKGNFPGRFSGRQFSNSRSEMNVSTLELGDSALYLCASSLKVGASTDTQYFGPGTRLTVL.

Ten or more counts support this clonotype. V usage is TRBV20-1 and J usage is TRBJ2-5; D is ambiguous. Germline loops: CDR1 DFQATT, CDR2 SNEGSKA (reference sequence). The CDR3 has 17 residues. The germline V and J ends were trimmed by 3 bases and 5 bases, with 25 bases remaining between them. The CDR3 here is CSASSVVTRSARETQYF. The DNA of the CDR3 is TGCAGTGCTAGTTCGGTGGTCACCCGGTCGGCTAGGGAGACCCAGTACTTC.

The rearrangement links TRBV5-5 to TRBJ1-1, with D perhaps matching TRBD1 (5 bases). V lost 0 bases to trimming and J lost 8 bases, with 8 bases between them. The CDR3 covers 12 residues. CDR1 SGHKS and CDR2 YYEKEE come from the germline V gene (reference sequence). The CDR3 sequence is CASSLVPGEAFF. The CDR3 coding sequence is TGTGCCAGCAGCTTGGTTCCAGGGGAAGCTTTCTTT.

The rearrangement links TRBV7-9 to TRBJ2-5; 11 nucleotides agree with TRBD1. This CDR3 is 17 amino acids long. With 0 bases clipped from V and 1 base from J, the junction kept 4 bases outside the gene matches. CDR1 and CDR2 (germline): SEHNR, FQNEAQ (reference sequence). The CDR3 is CASSLADRGPTQETQYF. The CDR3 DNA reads TGTGCCAGCAGCTTAGCGGACAGGGGGCCGACCCAAGAGACCCAGTACTTC.

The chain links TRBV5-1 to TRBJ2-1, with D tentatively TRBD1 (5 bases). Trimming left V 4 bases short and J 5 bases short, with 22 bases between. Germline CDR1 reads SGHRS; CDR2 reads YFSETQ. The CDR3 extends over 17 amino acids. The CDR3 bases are TGCGCCAGCAGCCCCCTTTTGACAAGGGGCGCCCACAATGAGCAGTTCTTC. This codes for CASSPLLTRGAHNEQFF.

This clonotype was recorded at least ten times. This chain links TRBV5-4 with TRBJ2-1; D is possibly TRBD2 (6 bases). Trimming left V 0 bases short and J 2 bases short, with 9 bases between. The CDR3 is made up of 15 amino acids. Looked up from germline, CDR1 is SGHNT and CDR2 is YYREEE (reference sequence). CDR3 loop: CASSLGAGPYNEQFF. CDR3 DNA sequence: TGTGCCAGCAGCTTGGGGGCGGGACCCTACAATGAGCAGTTCTTC.

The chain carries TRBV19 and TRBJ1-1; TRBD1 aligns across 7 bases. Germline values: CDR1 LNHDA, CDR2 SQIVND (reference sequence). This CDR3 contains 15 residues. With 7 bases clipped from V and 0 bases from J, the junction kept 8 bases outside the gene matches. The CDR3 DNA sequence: TGTGCCAGTAACCACTGGGGGACAGTGAACACTGAAGCTTTCTTT. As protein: CASNHWGTVNTEAFF.

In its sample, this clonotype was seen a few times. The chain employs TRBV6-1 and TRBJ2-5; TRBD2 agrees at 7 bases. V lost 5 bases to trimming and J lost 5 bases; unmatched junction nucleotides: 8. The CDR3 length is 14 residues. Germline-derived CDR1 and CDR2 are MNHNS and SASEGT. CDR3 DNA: TGTGCCAGCAGTCGGACTAGAGTTGGGGAGACCCAGTACTTC. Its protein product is CASSRTRVGETQYF.

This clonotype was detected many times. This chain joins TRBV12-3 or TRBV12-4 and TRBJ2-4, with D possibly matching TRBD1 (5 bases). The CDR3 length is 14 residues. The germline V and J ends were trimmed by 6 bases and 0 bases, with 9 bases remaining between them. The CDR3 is CASRTRVAKNIQYF. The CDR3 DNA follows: TGTGCCAGCAGGACCAGGGTAGCCAAAAACATTCAGTACTTC.

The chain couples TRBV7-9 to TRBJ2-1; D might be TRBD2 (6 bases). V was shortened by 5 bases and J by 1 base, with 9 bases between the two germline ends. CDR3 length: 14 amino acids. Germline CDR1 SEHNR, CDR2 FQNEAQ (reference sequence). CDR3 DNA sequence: TGTGCCAGCAGCGGAGGGATTTCCTACAATGAGCAGTTCTTC. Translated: CASSGGISYNEQFF.

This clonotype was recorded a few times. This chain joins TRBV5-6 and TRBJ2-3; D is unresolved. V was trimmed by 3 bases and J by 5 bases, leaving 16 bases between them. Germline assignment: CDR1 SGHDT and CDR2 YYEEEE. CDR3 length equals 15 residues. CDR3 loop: CASSSPPIGGDTQYF. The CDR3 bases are TGTGCCAGCAGCTCCCCCCCGATTGGCGGAGATACGCAGTATTTT.

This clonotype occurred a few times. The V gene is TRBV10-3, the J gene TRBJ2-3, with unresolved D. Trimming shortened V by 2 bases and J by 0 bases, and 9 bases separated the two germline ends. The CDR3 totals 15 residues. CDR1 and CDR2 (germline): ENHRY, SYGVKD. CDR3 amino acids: CAISERNPSTDTQYF. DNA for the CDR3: TGTGCCATCAGTGAGCGGAATCCTAGCACAGATACGCAGTATTTT.

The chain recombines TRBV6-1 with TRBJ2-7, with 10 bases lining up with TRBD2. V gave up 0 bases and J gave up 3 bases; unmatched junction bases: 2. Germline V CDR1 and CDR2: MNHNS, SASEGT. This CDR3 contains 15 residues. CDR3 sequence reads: CASSEAPSGSYEQYF. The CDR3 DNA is TGTGCCAGCAGTGAAGCGCCTAGCGGGAGCTACGAGCAGTACTTC.

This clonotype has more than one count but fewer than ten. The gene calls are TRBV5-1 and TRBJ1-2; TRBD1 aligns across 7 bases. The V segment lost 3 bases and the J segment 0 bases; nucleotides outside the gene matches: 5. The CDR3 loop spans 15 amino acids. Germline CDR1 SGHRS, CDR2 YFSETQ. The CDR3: CASSSGQLANYGYTF. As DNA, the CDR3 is TGCGCCAGCAGCTCGGGACAGTTAGCTAACTATGGCTACACCTTC.